Listed here are 10 T cell receptor beta chains from one sample, sequenced in a study of post-analysis software for immune sequencing data (dated by TCRdb to between 2014 and 2017). General conclusions and limits of the study: Patients showed significantly higher frequencies than controls for roughly 5 TRBV segments, among them TRBV5-6, TRBV5-1 and TRBV20-1.

The receptor library was made with PCR. Sequencing was carried out with an Illumina HiSeq 2500. Unique molecular identifiers were incorporated into TCR beta cDNA libraries to reduce PCR and sequencing biases. The raw public reads went through TCRdb reprocessing: fastp at Q25, MiXCR clone calling, in-frame beta chains kept. Entries are consolidated by CDR3 protein sequence, retaining the most common genes and DNA. The sample table lists under 900,000 distinct CDR3 sequences, about 50% of them with a count of one. Clones ranked in the top ten supply 4.6% of the sample. Their antigen targets remain unknown. Sequencing input: blood. These receptors came from a girl between 10 and 17 years old with multiple sclerosis.

This rearrangement joins TRBV5-1 to TRBJ2-4, with no clear D. The tail of the sequence fits TRBJ2-7 better, so the J call may be wrong. The CDR3 contains 14 residues. The germline V gene has CDR1 SGHRS and CDR2 YFSETQ. The CDR3 sequence: CASSFNQPFYEQYF. The CDR3 DNA reads as TGCGCCAGCAGCTTCAACCAGCCCTTCTACGAGCAGTACTTC.

This clonotype was picked up a small number of times. The chain links TRBV4-1 to TRBJ2-7; 7 bases match TRBD2. Germline-derived CDR1 and CDR2 are MGHRA and YSYEKL. This CDR3 comprises 17 residues. J gave up 2 bases and V 4 bases, and 14 bases lay outside the gene matches. CDR3 coding DNA: TGCGCCAGCAGCCCCATAGGGGAGGGGCGAGGCCCCTACGAGCAGTACTTC. It encodes CASSPIGEGRGPYEQYF.

The chain combines TRBV7-2 with TRBJ2-7, with 9 bases that match TRBD1. The CDR3 length is 15 residues. Germline V gene lookup returns CDR1 SGHTA and CDR2 FQGNSA. Trimming removed 1 base from V and 6 bases from J; junction bases left unmatched: 7. In DNA form, the CDR3 reads TGTGCCAGCAGCTTAGTTGGGGACAGGGTTGCCGAGCAGTACTTC. This translates into CASSLVGDRVAEQYF.

The count of this clonotype is one. The chain links TRBV29-1 to TRBJ2-3; D could derive from TRBD1 or TRBD2 (5 bases each). Trimming stripped 6 bases from V and 1 base from J, with 20 bases between. Germline V gives CDR1 SQVTM, CDR2 ANQGSEA. This CDR3 has 16 residues. CDR3 region: CSVIRDRRGGTDTQYF. In nucleotides, the CDR3 is TGCAGCGTCATCCGCGACAGACGAGGGGGCACAGATACGCAGTATTTT.

J is TRBJ2-1 and V is TRBV7-9; D might be TRBD1 (6 bases). The V gene's germline CDR1 is SEHNR and CDR2 FQNEAQ (reference sequence). Trimming took 1 base from V and 5 from J, leaving 12 bases between them. This CDR3 has 15 amino acids. CDR3 loop: CASSLGQGPDNEQFF. The DNA of the CDR3 is TGTGCCAGCAGCTTAGGGCAGGGGCCCGACAATGAGCAGTTCTTC. Complete variable domain (other parts from reference TRBV7-9 and TRBJ2-1): DTGVSQNPRHKITKRGQNVTFRCDPISEHNRLYWYRQTLGQGPEFLTYFQNEAQLEKSRLLSDRFSAERPKGSFSTLEIQRTEQGDSAMYLCASSLGQGPDNEQFFGPGTRLTVL.

The J gene is TRBJ1-2, the V gene TRBV15; 10 bases fit TRBD1. V lost 0 bases to trimming and J lost 8 bases; unmatched junction nucleotides: 12. CDR1 is LNHNV, CDR2 YYDKDF, per germline (reference sequence). This CDR3 spans 17 amino acids. The CDR3 DNA follows: TGTGCCACCAGCAGAGATCCAGGTGGCGACAGGGGGCAGGGCTACACCTTC. Its translation is CATSRDPGGDRGQGYTF. The whole variable domain, filled in from reference TRBV15 and TRBJ1-2, reads DAMVIQNPRYQVTQFGKPVTLSCSQTLNHNVMYWYQQKSSQAPKLLFHYYDKDFNNEADTPDNFQSRRPNTSFCFLDIRSPGLGDTAMYLCATSRDPGGDRGQGYTFGSGTRLTVV.

The rearrangement links TRBV5-1 to TRBJ2-2, with a weak D call TRBD2 (5 bases). The CDR3 runs to 16 residues. In germline, CDR1 is SGHRS, CDR2 YFSETQ. Trimming removed 2 bases at V and 4 bases at J, with 15 bases between. CDR3 DNA: TGCGCCAGCAGCTTTGAGGGTACCTCGAGCACCGGGGAGCTGTTTTTT. Protein: CASSFEGTSSTGELFF.

J is TRBJ2-5 and V is TRBV5-1, with D perhaps TRBD2 (6 bases). The CDR3 length is 15 residues. CDR1 and CDR2 from the germline V gene are SGHRS and YFSETQ. Trimming removed 0 bases from V and 5 bases from J, with 14 bases in between. DNA of the CDR3: TGCGCCAGCAGCTTGGAAGAACTAGCTGGGGAGACCCAGTACTTC. Encoded protein: CASSLEELAGETQYF. Based on the CDR3 plus reference TRBV5-1 and TRBJ2-5, the full variable domain is KAGVTQTPRYLIKTRGQQVTLSCSPISGHRSVSWYQQTPGQGLQFLFEYFSETQRNKGNFPGRFSGRQFSNSRSEMNVSTLELGDSALYLCASSLEELAGETQYFGPGTRLLVL.

This chain links TRBV12-2 with TRBJ2-5; the table calls TRBD2, which could not be checked here. TRBV12-2 is given as a pseudogene. The length of the CDR3 is 16 residues. The CDR3 DNA sequence: TGTGCAAGTCGCCCCCGGGCCGGACTAGCGGGAGTGGTGCAGTACTTC. Amino acid sequence: CASRPRAGLAGVVQYF.

This clonotype occurred a few times. V is TRBV12-3 or TRBV12-4 and J is TRBJ2-1; 8 bases are a match to TRBD2. J was trimmed by 4 bases and V by 2 bases; bases with no gene match: 7. The CDR3 has 16 amino acids. The CDR3, as DNA: TGTGCCAGCAGTTTAATCGGCGGGGGGCCATACAATGAGCAGTTCTTC. Translated, it gives CASSLIGGGPYNEQFF.